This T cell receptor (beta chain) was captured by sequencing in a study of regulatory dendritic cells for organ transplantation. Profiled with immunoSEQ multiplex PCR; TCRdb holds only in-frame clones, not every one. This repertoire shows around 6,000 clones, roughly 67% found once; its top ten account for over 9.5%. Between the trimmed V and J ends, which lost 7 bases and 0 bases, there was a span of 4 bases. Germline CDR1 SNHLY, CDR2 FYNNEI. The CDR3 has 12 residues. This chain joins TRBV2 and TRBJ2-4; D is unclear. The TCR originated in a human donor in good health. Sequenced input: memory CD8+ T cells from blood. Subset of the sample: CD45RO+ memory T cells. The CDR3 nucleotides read TGTGCCAGCAATATAGCCAAAAACATTCAGTACTTC. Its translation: CASNIAKNIQYF.